Listed below are T cell receptor beta chains from one sample, sequenced in a study of T-cell memory formation after mild COVID-19. TCRdb independently ran MiXCR on the 5' RACE reads; one entry per CDR3 protein. This sample has some 290,000 distinct CDR3 sequences, with about 17% found just once. Sequenced: PBMCs or a T cell subset sorted from them (not recorded which). Receptors originate from a young man who had mild COVID-19 (a few samples of this study predate the infection). Cell type and time point are not known. The CDR3 runs from the conserved cysteine through the conserved F or W. A D gene is named only where the DNA matches it firmly. Clone size, where shown, is once, few, many, or a class for clones that have expanded.

d_gene	abundance	v_gene	j_gene	CDR3aa	CDR3nt
NA	NA	TRBV7-9	TRBJ2-1	CASRLTGNEQFF	TGTGCCAGCAGGCTTACAGGGAATGAGCAGTTCTTC
NA	NA	TRBV20-1	TRBJ1-1	CSARVGETEAFF	TGCAGTGCTAGAGTGGGGGAGACTGAAGCTTTCTTT
TRBD1	NA	TRBV7-2	TRBJ1-6	CASSQAGTGINSPLHF	TGTGCCAGCAGCCAAGCCGGGACAGGGATCAATTCACCCCTCCACTTT
TRBD1	few	TRBV9	TRBJ1-2	CASSPGQGGYGYTF	TGTGCCAGCAGCCCTGGACAGGGTGGCTATGGCTACACCTTC
NA	NA	TRBV7-2	TRBJ1-3	CASSSGNSGNTIYF	TGTGCCAGCAGCTCAGGAAACTCTGGAAACACCATATATTTT
TRBD2	NA	TRBV27	TRBJ2-7	CASRMSGGSYEQYF	TGTGCCAGCAGGATGAGCGGGGGCTCCTACGAGCAGTACTTC
TRBD2	few	TRBV20-1	TRBJ2-3	CSAPDPETSVSTDTQYF	TGCAGTGCTCCCGACCCTGAAACTAGCGTCAGCACAGATACGCAGTATTTT
NA	NA	TRBV4-3	TRBJ1-6	CASSQEYGSFDYNSPLHF	TGCGCCAGCAGCCAAGAGTACGGCAGCTTTGACTATAATTCACCCCTCCACTTT
NA	few	TRBV20-1	TRBJ1-1	CSAFIQQDGEAFF	TGCAGTGCTTTCATCCAACAGGATGGGGAAGCTTTCTTT
NA	many	TRBV6-5	TRBJ1-2	CASSYEGRGGYTF	TGTGCCAGCAGTTACGAAGGCCGGGGGGGCTACACCTTC
NA	NA	TRBV29-1	TRBJ1-1	CSVYRADTEAFF	TGCAGCGTTTACAGGGCGGACACTGAAGCTTTCTTT
NA	few	TRBV7-2	TRBJ1-2	CASSLGRLYGYTF	TGTGCCAGCAGCTTAGGGAGGCTCTATGGCTACACCTTC
NA	few	TRBV29-1	TRBJ1-1	CSVEDFGAGDTEAFF	TGCAGCGTTGAAGATTTTGGGGCTGGGGACACTGAAGCTTTCTTT
TRBD1	few	TRBV4-1	TRBJ2-1	CASSSGQVYNEQFF	TGCGCCAGCAGCTCGGGACAGGTATACAATGAGCAGTTCTTC
TRBD1	few	TRBV6-2/TRBV6-3	TRBJ2-2	CASSYFGTGLAGELFF	TGTGCCAGCAGTTACTTCGGGACAGGGCTTGCCGGGGAGCTGTTTTTT
TRBD2	few	TRBV2	TRBJ2-5	CASVLAGTQYF	TGTGCCAGCGTCCTAGCGGGAACCCAGTACTTC
TRBD1	few	TRBV5-1	TRBJ2-1	CASTRRDREVYEQFF	TGCGCCAGCACGCGCCGGGACAGGGAGGTCTATGAGCAGTTCTTC
NA	NA	TRBV14	TRBJ2-1	CASTRGISYNEQFF	TGTGCCAGCACCCGGGGGATTTCGTACAATGAGCAGTTCTTC
TRBD1	NA	TRBV4-3	TRBJ1-2	CASSQDRGQRNYGYTF	TGCGCCAGCAGCCAGGACAGGGGGCAGCGGAACTATGGCTACACCTTC
TRBD1	NA	TRBV18	TRBJ2-7	CASSPRTGESEQYF	TGTGCCAGCTCACCTAGGACAGGGGAGAGCGAGCAGTACTTC
NA	NA	TRBV2	TRBJ2-7	CASSLRPEQYF	TGTGCCAGCAGCCTTAGGCCCGAGCAGTACTTC
NA	NA	TRBV4-1	TRBJ2-7	CASSQVQGHEQYF	TGCGCCAGCAGCCAAGTACAGGGCCACGAGCAGTACTTC
NA	few	TRBV12-3/TRBV12-4	TRBJ2-2	CASSPTNTGELFF	TGTGCCAGCAGCCCCACGAACACCGGGGAGCTGTTTTTT
NA	few	TRBV5-1	TRBJ2-1	CASTAAYNEQFF	TGCGCCAGCACGGCCGCCTACAATGAGCAGTTCTTC
NA	NA	TRBV6-5	TRBJ1-4	CASSRTALSEKLFF	TGTGCCAGCAGTCGGACGGCCCTCAGTGAAAAACTGTTTTTT
NA	few	TRBV20-1	TRBJ1-2	CSAGDIPGYTF	TGCAGTGCTGGTGACATACCCGGCTACACCTTC
NA	NA	TRBV6-5	TRBJ1-5	CASSKVAGNQPQHF	TGTGCCAGCAGCAAAGTGGCAGGGAATCAGCCCCAGCATTTT
TRBD2	many	TRBV4-3	TRBJ2-5	CASSQSVFTGGETQYF	TGCGCCAGCAGCCAGAGTGTATTCACGGGAGGGGAGACCCAGTACTTC
TRBD1	few	TRBV9	TRBJ2-1	CASSFGGTGDEQFF	TGTGCCAGCAGCTTCGGGGGGACAGGGGATGAGCAGTTCTTC